The present TCR beta chain was sequenced within a study of blood T cell repertoires in COVID-19 (dated by TCRdb to the early 2020s). For context, the study as a whole: Samples from collaborators originated in the United States, Italy and Spain and spanned both the acute and convalescent phases of COVID-19. The samples were drawn from the first 160 participants of the ongoing ImmuneRACE study and from over a thousand subjects provided by 6 global collaborators. The repertoires were made available in a free public database intended to serve as a resource for research on the immune response to SARS-CoV-2. Deeply sampled blood TCRbeta repertoires from subjects exposed to, actively infected with, or recovered from COVID-19 were included in the dataset. The sample metadata nearly always contained a de-identified subject ID, COVID-19 status, age in years and sex. Where available, HLA class I and class II types were obtained from metadata supplied by the sample provider rather than from assay-based typing. The material from the prospective study consisted of cDNA or gDNA derived from T cells, B-cell-depleted T cells, or PBMCs. General findings and caveats noted by the study authors: Clinical and demographic metadata were provided uncurated, with the amount varying by source and participant.

Spanning cysteine to phenylalanine, the CDR3 consists of 17 amino acids. Only the CDR3 portion is preserved as DNA: 51 bases, with reading frame beginning at the first base. The germline V gene provides CDR1 MDHEN and CDR2 SYDVKM. Clipping removes 5 bases from V and 5 bases from J, with 13 as the unmatched junction base count. Participants in the prospective study were aged about 18 to 95 years, lived in under 30 United States geographic areas, and enrolled through a virtual design. Cohort assignment in the prospective study relied on participant-reported clinical history from a screening survey and a study questionnaire. ImmuneRACE Cohort 3 recovered participants were defined by two consecutive negative NP/OP PCR tests, healthcare professional clearance, or symptom resolution. Each participant in the prospective study had whole blood, serum and a nasopharyngeal or oropharyngeal swab collected by mobile phlebotomists. Additional blood draws and questionnaires over an approximately 2-month period could optionally be provided by prospective study participants. Before DNA extraction, blood samples from the prospective study were shipped at room temperature or frozen.

Worth noting for this clone: Its antigen is unknown. Base qualities are missing; no much larger clone stands one base away.

TCRbeta CDR3 regions were amplified from genomic DNA using the immunoSEQ Assay, a bias-controlled multiplex PCR. The authors processed their data as follows. The number of nucleated cells in each sample was estimated by amplification of reference gene primers within the assay. To quantify the absolute abundance of each unique TCRbeta CDR3 rearrangement, sequence reads were collapsed and filtered. For each sample, productive Simpson clonality was calculated as the square root of Simpson's diversity index over productive rearrangements. The clones in this table, taken by TCRdb from immuneACCESS, are in-frame only. Not every clone is retained; where verified, under half of the shortfall comes from an unresolved V gene, and the cause of the rest is unknown. For V, J and clone size, that table is used; D and trimming come from the DNA. This sample has about 200,000 clones in its table, and approximately 88% of those were observed once. The ten largest account for approximately 8.1% of the sample.

The origin of this receptor is a woman under 30 who had recovered from COVID-19. This sequence uses TRBV28 and TRBJ1-5; 9 bases in the junction line up with TRBD1. Sequenced input: PBMCs or T cells enriched from blood (not recorded which). DNA sequence: TGTGCCAGCAGTAGTCCCGGGACAGGGAGAGGGGATCAGCCCCAGCATTTT. It codes for CASSSPGTGRGDQPQHF.